These 13 T cell receptor beta chains came from one sample sequenced in a study of beta chain features in type 1 diabetes (dated by TCRdb to 2017 to 2018). On the study overall, not on this receptor specifically: Type 1 diabetes patients showed a moderate but significant shortening of TCRB CDR3 length in all four CD4+ subsets.

Their recognized antigens are unknown. To prepare the library, the immunoSEQ multiplex PCR assay was applied. The High Capacity cDNA Reverse Transcription Kit was used to reverse transcribe all of the isolated RNA, meaning that expressed TCRB transcripts were what got sequenced. TCRdb took over this immuneACCESS table, retaining in-frame rearrangements with V and J assigned. Such tables are incomplete; in checked studies, under half of the missing clones stem from an unresolved V gene, and the remainder is unexplained. Here the sample has some 190,000 clones; over 6% occur a single time. The ten largest clones capture under 0.55% of the sample. The sequenced sample consisted of central memory CD4+ T cells from blood. All receptors come from a man between 18 and 29 years old with type 1 diabetes.

This clone has a handful of counts. This chain joins TRBV28 and TRBJ2-2; D is ambiguous. The CDR3 length is 14 residues. Looked up from germline, CDR1 is MDHEN and CDR2 is SYDVKM. V was pared by 8 bases and J by 6 bases, with 16 bases between. CDR3 amino acids: CASQSSELAGELFF. In DNA, the CDR3 is TGTGCCAGCCAGTCAAGCGAGTTGGCCGGGGAGCTGTTTTTT.

This chain uses TRBV29-1 with TRBJ2-5, with 7 bases matching TRBD1. CDR3 length: 14 residues. Germline V CDR1 and CDR2: SQVTM, ANQGSEA. V lost 1 base and J lost 6; bases outside the gene matches: 8. Written as DNA, the CDR3 is TGCAGCGTTGAAGTAGCGACAGGGCCTCAGACCCAGTACTTC. This translates into CSVEVATGPQTQYF. Full variable domain (rest looked up from reference TRBV29-1 and TRBJ2-5): SAVISQKPSRDICQRGTSLTIQCQVDSQVTMMFWYRQQPGQSLTLIATANQGSEATYESGFVIDKFPISRPNLTFSTLTVSNMSPEDSSIYLCSVEVATGPQTQYFGPGTRLLVL.

This clone was picked up a small number of times. The chain joins TRBV5-1 to TRBJ2-3; a possible D gene is TRBD1 (5 bases). Trimming shortened V by 0 bases and J by 2 bases, and 10 bases separated the two germline ends. This CDR3 region has 15 residues. Germline V CDR1 and CDR2: SGHRS, YFSETQ. CDR3 in DNA: TGCGCCAGCAGCTTGGATACAGGAGCCACAGATACGCAGTATTTT. Protein: CASSLDTGATDTQYF.

The chain employs TRBV4-2 and TRBJ2-3; TRBD2 matches at 8 bases. Losses at the gene ends were 3 bases for V and 5 bases for J; bases not matched to a gene: 13. The germline gives CDR1 LGHNA, CDR2 YNFKEQ. CDR3 length equals 17 residues. The CDR3 reads CASSQGNSGGEGDTQYF. As DNA, the CDR3 is TGTGCCAGCAGCCAGGGTAACAGCGGGGGCGAGGGAGATACGCAGTATTTT.

The chain recombines TRBV5-4 with TRBJ1-4; 7 nucleotides match TRBD1. The CDR3 covers 15 residues. Germline lookup yields CDR1 SGHNT and CDR2 YYREEE (reference sequence). V dropped 4 bases and J dropped 6; count of bases not matched to a gene: 9. The CDR3 spells CASSAEGGADEKLFF. The DNA of the CDR3 is TGTGCCAGCAGCGCTGAAGGGGGCGCGGATGAAAAACTGTTTTTT.

This clone occurred a few times. The V call is TRBV7-2, the J call TRBJ1-5, with D possibly being TRBD1 (5 bases). V lost 5 bases and J 0 bases, leaving 11 bases between the germline ends. There are 15 residues in the CDR3. Germline CDR1 reads SGHTA; CDR2 reads FQGNSA. The CDR3 sequence: CASSVDGHSNQPQHF. DNA for the CDR3: TGTGCCAGCAGCGTTGACGGACATAGCAATCAGCCCCAGCATTTT.

This clone was counted a few times. The chain uses TRBV6-5 and TRBJ1-5, with D maybe TRBD1 (6 bases). V lost 5 bases and J lost 6, with 14 bases in between. The germline V gene has CDR1 MNHEY and CDR2 SVGAGI. The CDR3 runs 14 residues. The CDR3: CASSIRGGGQPQHF. In DNA form, the CDR3 reads TGTGCCAGCAGTATCAGGGGCGGAGGTCAGCCCCAGCATTTT.

J is TRBJ1-5 and V is TRBV4-3; TRBD1 matches 8 bases. V dropped 1 base and J dropped 4; count of bases not matched to a gene: 9. The CDR3 consists of 17 residues. Looked up from germline, CDR1 is LGHNA and CDR2 is YSLEER. CDR3 in amino acids: CASSQVGVRTGNQPQHF. As DNA, the CDR3 is TGCGCCAGCAGCCAAGTAGGAGTTCGGACAGGGAATCAGCCCCAGCATTTT.

The chain couples TRBV11-2 to TRBJ1-2; D is perhaps TRBD1 (5 bases). The germline gives CDR1 SGHAT, CDR2 FQNNGV. The CDR3 consists of 14 residues. V was trimmed by 1 base and J by 2 bases, leaving 8 bases between them. CDR3 protein: CASSLGQQNYGYTF. For the CDR3, the DNA is TGTGCCAGCAGCTTAGGACAGCAAAACTATGGCTACACCTTC.

Only a few counts were recorded for this clone. This sequence joins TRBV11-2 and TRBJ2-5, with D uncertain. V was cut by 2 bases and J by 4 bases, with 5 bases left in between. The germline V gene encodes CDR1 SGHAT and CDR2 FQNNGV. The CDR3 is 12 amino acids. The CDR3 DNA reads TGTGCCAGCAGCTTAACTCGAGAGACCCAGTACTTC. Its translation is CASSLTRETQYF.

This chain links TRBV18 with TRBJ2-7, with 7 bases lining up with TRBD2. V shed 5 bases and J 3 bases; nucleotides not matched to a gene: 4. CDR3 size: 13 residues. CDR1 KGHSH and CDR2 LQKENI come from the germline V gene. The CDR3 region has the DNA TGTGCCAGCTCAGGCGGGAGAGGCTACGAGCAGTACTTC. Translated, it gives CASSGGRGYEQYF. The full variable domain, rest sourced from reference TRBV18 and TRBJ2-7, is NAGVMQNPRHLVRRRGQEARLRCSPMKGHSHVYWYRQLPEEGLKFMVYLQKENIIDESGMPKERFSAEFPKEGPSILRIQQVVRGDSAAYFCASSGGRGYEQYFGPGTRLTVT.

This clone has just a few counts. The chain joins TRBV7-2 to TRBJ2-7; D uncertain. This CDR3 contains 14 residues. CDR1 SGHTA and CDR2 FQGNSA come from the germline V gene. Trimming pared 7 bases from V and 0 bases from J, leaving 13 bases between. The CDR3: CASKPWQASYEQYF. CDR3 nucleotide sequence: TGTGCCAGCAAGCCCTGGCAGGCCTCCTACGAGCAGTACTTC. Full variable domain (missing parts from reference TRBV7-2 and TRBJ2-7): GAGVSQSPSNKVTEKGKDVELRCDPISGHTALYWYRQSLGQGLEFLIYFQGNSAPDKSGLPSDRFSAERTGGSVSTLTIQRTQQEDSAVYLCASKPWQASYEQYFGPGTRLTVT.

This clone was detected only a few times. The CDR3 nucleotides are TGTGCCAGCAGTTTATTTTCAGGGGCAGGGGAGTTCTATGGCTACACCTTC. This gives the protein CASSLFSGAGEFYGYTF. The V call is TRBV28, the J call TRBJ1-2; weak D call: TRBD1 (6 bases). Deletions cut 1 base from V and 4 bases from J, with 19 bases between. Germline assignment: CDR1 MDHEN and CDR2 SYDVKM. The CDR3 sequence is 17 residues long.